Listed below are T cell receptor beta chains from one sample, sequenced in a study of T cell responses to AZD1222 COVID-19 vaccine. The data were produced by immunoSEQ multiplex PCR, yet TCRdb's version contains in-frame clones alone and is incomplete. Of about 120,000 clones detected, approximately 85% appear once; the ten largest clones hold 3.5% to 5%. The sequencing here drew on peripheral blood, taken on day 0 of MenACWY control vaccination. The receptors were gathered from an adult in good health. CDR3s include the opening cysteine and the closing phenylalanine or tryptophan. D genes are given only for firm matches.

V gene	CDR3 length	D gene	J gene	CDR3 protein	CDR3 DNA
TRBV6-5	13	TRBD2	TRBJ2-1	CASRTSASIEQFF	TGTGCCAGCCGGACTAGCGCTTCAATTGAGCAGTTCTTC
TRBV6-2/TRBV6-3	11	.	TRBJ2-7	CASSLLAEQYF	TGTGCCAGCAGCCTTCTTGCCGAGCAGTACTTC
TRBV28	13	TRBD1	TRBJ1-4	CASSLWDRGILFF	TGTGCCAGCAGTTTATGGGACAGGGGTATACTGTTTTTT
TRBV4-3	14	.	TRBJ1-4	CASSQENSNEKLFF	TGCGCCAGCAGCCAAGAGAACAGTAATGAAAAACTGTTTTTT
TRBV10-3	15	TRBD2	TRBJ2-5	CAISVVGGGEETQYF	TGTGCCATCAGTGTCGTCGGGGGGGGCGAAGAGACCCAGTACTTC
TRBV5-6	16	.	TRBJ2-1	CASSPVTGTGNNEQFF	TGTGCCAGCAGCCCCGTAACCGGGACGGGTAACAATGAGCAGTTCTTC
TRBV25-1	14	.	TRBJ2-5	CASSERSTQETQYF	TGTGCCAGCAGTGAACGGAGTACCCAAGAGACCCAGTACTTC
TRBV7-7	13	.	TRBJ2-2	CASSLQDTGELFF	TGTGCTAGCAGCTTGCAGGACACCGGGGAGCTGTTTTTT
TRBV6-5	14	.	TRBJ2-3	CASSRTRGGDTQYF	TGTGCCAGCAGCAGGACCCGGGGCGGGGATACGCAGTATTTT
TRBV7-3	15	TRBD1	TRBJ2-1	CASSSTGSSYNEQFF	TGTGCCAGCAGCTCGACAGGGTCCTCCTACAATGAGCAGTTCTTC
TRBV6-2/TRBV6-3	14	TRBD1	TRBJ1-2	CASSRQGSLYGYTF	TGTGCCAGCAGCAGACAGGGGTCGCTCTATGGCTACACCTTC
TRBV7-2	16	.	TRBJ1-5	CASSLAPWGSHQPQHF	TGTGCCAGCAGCTTGGCACCCTGGGGGAGCCATCAGCCCCAGCATTTT
TRBV4-1	17	.	TRBJ2-3	CASSQERSGPRPDTQYF	TGCGCCAGCAGCCAAGAAAGATCGGGACCCCGGCCAGATACGCAGTATTTT
TRBV29-1	16	.	TRBJ2-5	CSVEPEPAGSQETQYF	TGCAGCGTTGAGCCCGAGCCGGCAGGGAGCCAAGAGACCCAGTACTTC